The 15 T cell receptor beta chains below were found in one sample sequenced in a study of blood T cell repertoires in COVID-19. Profiling relied on immunoSEQ multiplex PCR, and the TCRdb table lists in-frame clones only, not all of them. Counted here are 130,000 to 150,000 clones, approximately 90% occurring once; the ten biggest clones make up 1.5% to 2%. The sample was peripheral blood. The receptor set was obtained from a human donor in a cohort sampled during active COVID-19.

V is TRBV5-6 and J is TRBJ1-2; no definite D call. The CDR3 spans 13 residues. Trimming took off 1 base at V and 6 bases at J, with 10 bases between the two ends. The germline gives CDR1 SGHDT, CDR2 YYEEEE. The CDR3 region is CASSLSFSNGYTF. The CDR3 nucleotides are TGTGCCAGCAGCTTGTCTTTTAGTAATGGCTACACCTTC.

The V and J genes are TRBV1 and TRBJ2-2; the table gives TRBD1 as D, unverified against the DNA. TRBV1 is designated a pseudogene. The CDR3 is 18 residues long. The CDR3: CTSSQDGQGRENTGELFF. The CDR3 DNA reads as TGCACCAGCAGCCAAGATGGACAGGGGAGGGAAAACACCGGGGAGCTGTTTTTT.

The chain carries TRBV30 and TRBJ2-7; D may be TRBD1 (6 bases). With 4 bases removed from V and 4 bases from J, the gap between germline ends came to 11 bases. Germline V gene lookup returns CDR1 GTSNPN and CDR2 SVGIG (reference sequence). This CDR3 is built from 12 residues. CDR3 sequence reads: CAWNEQGYEQYF. The CDR3 DNA sequence: TGTGCCTGGAATGAACAGGGTTACGAGCAGTACTTC.

This chain's CDR3 is CASSLARGGAYNEQFF. The CDR3 DNA reads as TGTGCCAGCAGCTTAGCGAGGGGGGGGGCTTACAATGAGCAGTTCTTC. This rearrangement joins TRBV7-2 to TRBJ2-1; the D gene is possibly TRBD2 (7 bases). From germline, CDR1 is SGHTA and CDR2 FQGNSA. The germline V and J ends were trimmed by 0 bases and 4 bases, with 13 bases remaining between them. The CDR3 sequence is 16 residues long.

This clone came up once. The chain couples TRBV20-1 to TRBJ2-3; perhaps TRBD2 as D (6 bases). The germline gives CDR1 DFQATT, CDR2 SNEGSKA (reference sequence). This CDR3 comprises 13 residues. With 3 bases removed from V and 7 bases from J, the gap between germline ends came to 14 bases. In DNA form, the CDR3 reads TGCAGTGCTAGTCGGTCTAGCGCGCATACGCAGTATTTT. It yields the protein CSASRSSAHTQYF.

CDR3 amino acids: CASSLRDRIYNEQFF. The CDR3 DNA reads TGTGCCAGCAGTCTCCGGGACAGGATCTACAATGAGCAGTTCTTC. This sequence joins TRBV27 and TRBJ2-1; the match to TRBD1 covers 8 bases. The germline V gene encodes CDR1 MNHEY and CDR2 SMNVEV (reference sequence). The CDR3 covers 15 residues. With V trimmed by 5 bases and J by 3 bases, 6 bases remained unmatched.

The chain couples TRBV5-5 to TRBJ2-7, with 7 positions matching TRBD1. Trimming removed 4 bases from V and 2 bases from J; junction bases left unmatched: 6. CDR1 and CDR2 from the germline V gene are SGHKS and YYEKEE (reference sequence). CDR3 length equals 14 residues. CDR3 sequence reads: CASSQGTAAYEQYF. The CDR3 coding sequence is TGTGCCAGCAGCCAAGGGACAGCGGCCTACGAGCAGTACTTC. Together with reference TRBV5-5 and TRBJ2-7, the CDR3 gives the full variable domain: DAGVTQSPTHLIKTRGQQVTLRCSPISGHKSVSWYQQVLGQGPQFIFQYYEKEERGRGNFPDRFSARQFPNYSSELNVNALLLGDSALYLCASSQGTAAYEQYFGPGTRLTVT.

Remarks on this clone: One end of the junction is discordant with germline, which a read error may explain. The chain is built from TRBV19 and TRBJ1-2; 7 positions match TRBD1. This CDR3 has 16 amino acids. The germline CDR1 and CDR2 sequences are LNHDA and SQIVND (reference sequence). In DNA, the CDR3 is TGTGCCAGCAGTAACGACCGAATGGGACAGTCCTATGGCTACACCTTC. This encodes CASSNDRMGQSYGYTF.

The chain combines TRBV9 with TRBJ2-2; 16 bases line up with TRBD2. The CDR3 covers 16 residues. J gave up 7 bases and V 4 bases, and 4 bases lay outside the gene matches. Germline CDR1 is SGDLS and CDR2 is YYNGEE. CDR3 region: CASSLGTSGGGGELFF. CDR3 bases: TGTGCCAGCAGCCTCGGGACTAGCGGGGGGGGCGGGGAGCTGTTTTTT.

The rearrangement joins TRBV27 to TRBJ2-7; tentatively, D is TRBD2 (6 bases). Between the trimmed V and J ends, which lost 4 bases and 7 bases, there was a span of 20 bases. The CDR3 extends over 15 amino acids. CDR1 and CDR2 from the germline V gene are MNHEY and SMNVEV (reference sequence). CDR3 region: CASSSARYGGGEQYF. The CDR3 nucleotides are TGTGCCAGCAGTTCCGCCCGATACGGGGGTGGGGAGCAGTACTTC.

This sequence joins TRBV13 and TRBJ2-3, with TRBD2 matching 8 bases. Germline V gene lookup returns CDR1 PRHDT and CDR2 FYEKMQ (reference sequence). The CDR3 contains 15 residues. Germline trimming cut 5 bases from V and 9 bases from J; bases unmatched to any gene: 13. CDR3 loop: CASSLGGRGDGTQYF. CDR3 coding DNA: TGTGCCAGCAGCCTTGGCGGGCGGGGGGACGGGACGCAGTATTTT. The full variable domain, with the rest looked up from reference TRBV13 and TRBJ2-3, is AAGVIQSPRHLIKEKRETATLKCYPIPRHDTVYWYQQGPGQDPQFLISFYEKMQSDKGSIPDRFSAQQFSDYHSELNMSSLELGDSALYFCASSLGGRGDGTQYFGPGTRLTVL.

V gene TRBV9 combines with J gene TRBJ1-6; D unresolved. Trimming shortened V by 1 base and J by 5 bases, and 7 bases separated the two germline ends. There are 14 residues in the CDR3. Per the germline V gene, CDR1 is SGDLS and CDR2 is YYNGEE. The CDR3, as DNA: TGTGCCAGCAGCGTACGGGATAATAATTCACCCCTCCACTTT. Protein product: CASSVRDNNSPLHF.

The V and J genes are TRBV7-3 and TRBJ1-2; the D is unclear. This CDR3 comprises 12 residues. V was trimmed by 3 bases and J by 5 bases, leaving 7 bases between them. Germline V gives CDR1 SGHTA, CDR2 FQGTGA. In DNA, the CDR3 is TGTGCCAGCAGCTTTGAGGGTTATGGCTACACCTTC. This encodes CASSFEGYGYTF. The full variable domain, with the rest looked up from reference TRBV7-3 and TRBJ1-2, is GAGVSQTPSNKVTEKGKYVELRCDPISGHTALYWYRQSLGQGPEFLIYFQGTGAADDSGLPNDRFFAVRPEGSVSTLKIQRTERGDSAVYLCASSFEGYGYTFGSGTRLTVV.

The table lists this clone with a count of one. The chain joins TRBV29-1 to TRBJ1-2; 7 bases line up with TRBD1. The CDR3 length is 14 residues. Per germline, CDR1 SQVTM and CDR2 ANQGSEA. V dropped 7 bases and J dropped 8; count of bases not matched to a gene: 16. As DNA, the CDR3 is TGCAGCGCACCCCATTCGACAGGGCGAGGGGGCTACACCTTC. Translated: CSAPHSTGRGGYTF.

DNA for the CDR3: TGTGCCAGCAGCCTACAGGGGGATCAGCCCCAGCATTTT. Residues: CASSLQGDQPQHF. The chain recombines TRBV7-2 with TRBJ1-5; 8 bases are shared with TRBD1. V was clipped by 5 bases and J by 5 bases; unmatched bases: 2. Germline CDR1 is SGHTA and CDR2 is FQGNSA. The CDR3 spans 13 residues.